A selection of T cell receptor beta chains follows, all from one sample in a study of blood T cell repertoires in COVID-19. Sequencing was performed with immunoSEQ multiplex PCR; in TCRdb, only in-frame clones are kept and a portion is missing. The sample lists tens of thousands of clones; around four fifths were seen once. Specimen: peripheral blood. The receptors come from a human donor in a cohort sampled during active COVID-19. Both conserved end residues are part of each CDR3. A D gene is named only where the DNA matches it firmly. Expanded clones get a size class; other rows say once, few or many, or leave the size out.

j_gene | abundance | d_gene | v_gene | CDR3nt | CDR3aa
TRBJ1-3 | . | TRBD1 | TRBV19 | TGTGCCAGTAGTATACGAGGAGGGGGCACTGGAAACACCATATATTTT | CASSIRGGGTGNTIYF
TRBJ2-7 | . | TRBD2 | TRBV9 | TGTGCCAGCAGCGGGGGCGTAGCGGGGCCCGGGGAGCAGTACTTC | CASSGGVAGPGEQYF
TRBJ1-2 | . | TRBD1 | TRBV19 | TGTGCCAGTAGTCTGGGACAGGGCTATATGGTGGGCTACACCTTC | CASSLGQGYMVGYTF
TRBJ2-7 | . | TRBD1 | TRBV7-2 | TGTGCCAGCAGCTTAGGGGGACAGGGGGCAAGGGAGCAGTACTTC | CASSLGGQGAREQYF
TRBJ1-3 | . | . | TRBV4-3 | TGCGCCAGCAGCCAAGAGAGGCATAGCTCTGGAAACACCATATATTTT | CASSQERHSSGNTIYF
TRBJ1-1 | . | . | TRBV6-2/TRBV6-3 | TGTGCCAGCAGTTACTCAGGCGGGAACACTGAAGCTTTCTTT | CASSYSGGNTEAFF
TRBJ2-2 | . | . | TRBV7-7 | TGTGCCAGCAGCAAGAAGGGACTCCTCACCGGGGAGCTGTTTTTT | CASSKKGLLTGELFF
TRBJ2-3 | . | TRBD2 | TRBV6-6 | TGTGCCACCAGAGGGGAGCGGGGAACTAGCACAGATACGCAGTATTTT | CATRGERGTSTDTQYF
TRBJ1-1 | . | TRBD1 | TRBV27 | TGTGCCAGCAGCCGACAGGGGGCGCCTGCTGAAGCTTTCTTT | CASSRQGAPAEAFF
TRBJ1-2 | once | . | TRBV28 | TGTGCCAGCTACCCGGGGGGTGTAAATACTAACTATGGCTACACCTTC | CASYPGGVNTNYGYTF